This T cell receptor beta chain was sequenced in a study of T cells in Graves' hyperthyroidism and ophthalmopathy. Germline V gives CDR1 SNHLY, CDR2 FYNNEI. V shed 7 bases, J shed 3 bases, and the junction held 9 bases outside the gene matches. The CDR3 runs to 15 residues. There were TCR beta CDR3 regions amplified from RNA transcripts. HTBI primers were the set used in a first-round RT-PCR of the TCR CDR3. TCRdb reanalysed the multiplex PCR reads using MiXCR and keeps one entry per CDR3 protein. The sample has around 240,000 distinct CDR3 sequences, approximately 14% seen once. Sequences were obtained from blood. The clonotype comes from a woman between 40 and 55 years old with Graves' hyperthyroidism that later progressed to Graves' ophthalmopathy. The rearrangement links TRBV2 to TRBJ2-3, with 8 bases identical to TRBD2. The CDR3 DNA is TGTGCCAGCAATGGGCGGGGGGCGAGGACAGATACGCAGTATTTT. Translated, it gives CASNGRGARTDTQYF.